These 5 T cell receptor beta chains were all obtained from the same sample, sequenced in a study of graft-versus-host responses after intestinal transplantation. Clones were sequenced by immunoSEQ multiplex PCR, and TCRdb holds only the in-frame ones, with some missing. The table has about 90,000 clones, just under 95% seen once. These receptors lack a known antigen. Sequences were derived from unstimulated CD4+ T cells sorted from spleen or lymph node cells, sampled before intestinal transplant. The receptors were gathered from a human donor who received an intestinal transplant.

This chain connects TRBV2 to TRBJ2-7, with 10 nucleotides matching TRBD2. There are 15 residues in the CDR3. After removal of 0 bases from V and 5 bases from J, the junction contained 4 bases not matched to a gene. Per germline, CDR1 SNHLY and CDR2 FYNNEI. The CDR3 loop is CASSEARLAGDEQYF. For the CDR3, the DNA is TGTGCCAGCAGTGAAGCGAGACTAGCGGGCGACGAGCAGTACTTC.

Only a few counts were recorded for this clone. The chain carries TRBV4-2 and TRBJ1-3; D may be TRBD1 (5 bases). The ends were cut back, 1 base at V and 2 bases at J, with 9 bases in the middle. In germline, CDR1 is LGHNA, CDR2 YNFKEQ. The CDR3 is made up of 15 amino acids. As DNA, the CDR3 is TGTGCCAGCAGCCAAGTGGGGGGAACTGGAAACACCATATATTTT. As protein: CASSQVGGTGNTIYF.

The rearrangement links TRBV19 to TRBJ1-5; unclear D gene. The CDR3 has 13 amino acids. Germline V gives CDR1 LNHDA, CDR2 SQIVND (reference sequence). With 11 bases removed from V and 3 bases from J, the gap between germline ends came to 14 bases. CDR3 in amino acids: CAGGRDFNQPQHF. DNA for the CDR3: TGTGCCGGAGGACGGGATTTCAATCAGCCCCAGCATTTT.

The CDR3 DNA reads as TGTGCCAGTAAGCCAGCCCCGGGTACCGGGGAGCTGTTTTTT. Its protein product is CASKPAPGTGELFF. The chain couples TRBV19 to TRBJ2-2; D ambiguous. Germline CDR1 reads LNHDA; CDR2 reads SQIVND (reference sequence). The V and J ends lost 7 bases and 5 bases respectively, with 14 bases between them. This CDR3 contains 14 residues.

The rearrangement links TRBV5-1 to TRBJ1-2; maybe TRBD1 (6 bases). Germline V CDR1 and CDR2: SGHRS, YFSETQ. The V end lost 0 bases, the J end lost 4 bases, and 10 bases lay between the germline ends. The CDR3 sequence is 14 residues long. The CDR3 DNA reads TGCGCCAGCAGCTTGGAACAGGGAGGCTATGGCTACACCTTC. Encoded protein: CASSLEQGGYGYTF.